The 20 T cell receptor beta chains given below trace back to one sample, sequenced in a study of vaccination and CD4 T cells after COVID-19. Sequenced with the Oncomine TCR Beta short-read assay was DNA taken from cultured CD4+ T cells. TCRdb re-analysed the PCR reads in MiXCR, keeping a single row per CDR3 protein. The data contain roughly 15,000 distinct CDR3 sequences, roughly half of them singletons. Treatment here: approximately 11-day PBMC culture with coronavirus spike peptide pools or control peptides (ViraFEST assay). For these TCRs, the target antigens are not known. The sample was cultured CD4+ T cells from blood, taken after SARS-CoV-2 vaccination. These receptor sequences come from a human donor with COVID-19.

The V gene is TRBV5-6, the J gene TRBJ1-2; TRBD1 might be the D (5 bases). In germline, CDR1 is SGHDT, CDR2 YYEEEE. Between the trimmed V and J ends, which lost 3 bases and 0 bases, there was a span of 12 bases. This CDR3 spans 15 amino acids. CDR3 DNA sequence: TGTGCCAGCAGCTGGACCTCGGGGGCTAACTATGGCTACACCTTC. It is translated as CASSWTSGANYGYTF. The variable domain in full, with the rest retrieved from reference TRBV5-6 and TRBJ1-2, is DAGVTQSPTHLIKTRGQQVTLRCSPKSGHDTVSWYQQALGQGPQFIFQYYEEEERQRGNFPDRFSGHQFPNYSSELNVNALLLGDSALYLCASSWTSGANYGYTFGSGTRLTVV.

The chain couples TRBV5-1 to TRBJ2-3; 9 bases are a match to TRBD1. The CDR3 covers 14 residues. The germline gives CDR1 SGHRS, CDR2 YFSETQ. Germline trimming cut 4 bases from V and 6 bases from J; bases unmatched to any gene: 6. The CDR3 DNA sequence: TGCGCCAGCAGCCCCGGGACAGGGAGGGATACGCAGTATTTT. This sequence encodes CASSPGTGRDTQYF.

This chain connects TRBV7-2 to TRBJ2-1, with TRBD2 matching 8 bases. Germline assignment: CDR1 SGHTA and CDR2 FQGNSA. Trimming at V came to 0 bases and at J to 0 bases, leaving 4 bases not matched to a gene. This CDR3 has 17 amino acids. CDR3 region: CASSLAVAGSSYNEQFF. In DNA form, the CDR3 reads TGTGCCAGCAGCTTAGCGGTAGCGGGGAGCTCCTACAATGAGCAGTTCTTC.

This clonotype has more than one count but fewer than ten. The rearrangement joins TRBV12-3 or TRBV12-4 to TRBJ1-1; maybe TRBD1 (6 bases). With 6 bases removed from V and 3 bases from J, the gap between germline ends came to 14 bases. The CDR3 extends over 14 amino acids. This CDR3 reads CASSQQGGDTEAFF. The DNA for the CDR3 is TGTGCCAGCAGCCAACAGGGAGGGGACACTGAAGCTTTCTTT.

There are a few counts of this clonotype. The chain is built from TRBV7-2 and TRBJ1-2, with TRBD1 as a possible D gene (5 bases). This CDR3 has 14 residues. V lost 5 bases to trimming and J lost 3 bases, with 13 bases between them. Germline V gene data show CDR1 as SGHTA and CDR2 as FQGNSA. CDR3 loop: CASSQGLGDYGYTF. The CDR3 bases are TGTGCCAGCAGCCAAGGGCTGGGGGACTATGGCTACACCTTC.

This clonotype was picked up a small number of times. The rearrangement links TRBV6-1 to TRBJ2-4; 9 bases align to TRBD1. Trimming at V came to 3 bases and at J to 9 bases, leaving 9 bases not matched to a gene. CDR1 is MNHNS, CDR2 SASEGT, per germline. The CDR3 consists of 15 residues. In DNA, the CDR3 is TGTGCCAGCAGTGAGACAGGGGGGAGCCGGGGCATTCAGTACTTC. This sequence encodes CASSETGGSRGIQYF.

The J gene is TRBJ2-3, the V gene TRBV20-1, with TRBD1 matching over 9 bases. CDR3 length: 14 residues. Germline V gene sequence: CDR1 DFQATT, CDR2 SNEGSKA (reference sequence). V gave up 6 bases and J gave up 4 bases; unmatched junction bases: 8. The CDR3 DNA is TGCAGTGCCTTCGGGGACAGGGAGGCAGATACGCAGTATTTT. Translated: CSAFGDREADTQYF.

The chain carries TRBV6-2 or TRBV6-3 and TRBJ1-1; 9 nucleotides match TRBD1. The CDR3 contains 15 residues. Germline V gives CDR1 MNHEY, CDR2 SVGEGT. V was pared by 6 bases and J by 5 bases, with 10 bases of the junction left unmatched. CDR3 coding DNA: TGTGCCAGCAGGTCTGCGGGGACAGGGAGGACTGAAGCTTTCTTT. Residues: CASRSAGTGRTEAFF.

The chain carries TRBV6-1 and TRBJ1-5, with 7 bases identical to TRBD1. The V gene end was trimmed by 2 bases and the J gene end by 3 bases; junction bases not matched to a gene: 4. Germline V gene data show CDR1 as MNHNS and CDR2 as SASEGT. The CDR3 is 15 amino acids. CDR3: CASSEQGGNNQPQHF. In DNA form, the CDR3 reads TGTGCCAGCAGTGAACAAGGGGGCAACAATCAGCCCCAGCATTTT.

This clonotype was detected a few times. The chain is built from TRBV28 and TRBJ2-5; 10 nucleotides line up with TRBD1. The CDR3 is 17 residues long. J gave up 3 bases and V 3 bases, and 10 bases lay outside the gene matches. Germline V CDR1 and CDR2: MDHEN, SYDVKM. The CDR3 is CASSFVLGQGVKETQYF. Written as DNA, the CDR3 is TGTGCCAGCAGTTTTGTACTCGGACAGGGGGTCAAAGAGACCCAGTACTTC.

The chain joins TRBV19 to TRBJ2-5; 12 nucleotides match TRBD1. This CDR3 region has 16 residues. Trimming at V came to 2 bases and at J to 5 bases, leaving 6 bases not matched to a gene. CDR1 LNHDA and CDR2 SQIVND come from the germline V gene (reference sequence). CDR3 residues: CASSIIGTGGDETQYF. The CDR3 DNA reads TGTGCCAGTAGTATAATAGGGACAGGGGGCGATGAGACCCAGTACTTC. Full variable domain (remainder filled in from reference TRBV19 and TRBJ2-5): DGGITQSPKYLFRKEGQNVTLSCEQNLNHDAMYWYRQDPGQGLRLIYYSQIVNDFQKGDIAEGYSVSREKKESFPLTVTSAQKNPTAFYLCASSIIGTGGDETQYFGPGTRLLVL.

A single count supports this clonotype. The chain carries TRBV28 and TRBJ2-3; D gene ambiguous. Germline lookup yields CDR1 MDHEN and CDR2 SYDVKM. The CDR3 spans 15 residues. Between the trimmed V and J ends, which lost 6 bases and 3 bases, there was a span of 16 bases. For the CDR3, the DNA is TGTGCCAGCAGCCCCACCGGATCCGGGACAGATACGCAGTATTTT. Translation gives CASSPTGSGTDTQYF.

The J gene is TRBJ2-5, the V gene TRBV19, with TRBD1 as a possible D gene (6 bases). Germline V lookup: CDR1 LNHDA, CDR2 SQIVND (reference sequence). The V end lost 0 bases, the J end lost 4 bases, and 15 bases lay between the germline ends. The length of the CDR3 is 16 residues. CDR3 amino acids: CASSIDSRGSGETQYF. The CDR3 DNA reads TGTGCCAGTAGTATAGATTCCAGGGGTTCGGGAGAGACCCAGTACTTC.

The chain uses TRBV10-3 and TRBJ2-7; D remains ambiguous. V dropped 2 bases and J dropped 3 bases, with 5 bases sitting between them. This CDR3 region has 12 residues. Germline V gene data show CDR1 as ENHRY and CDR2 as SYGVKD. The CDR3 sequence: CAISENGYEQYF. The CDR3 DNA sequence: TGTGCCATCAGTGAGAACGGCTACGAGCAGTACTTC.

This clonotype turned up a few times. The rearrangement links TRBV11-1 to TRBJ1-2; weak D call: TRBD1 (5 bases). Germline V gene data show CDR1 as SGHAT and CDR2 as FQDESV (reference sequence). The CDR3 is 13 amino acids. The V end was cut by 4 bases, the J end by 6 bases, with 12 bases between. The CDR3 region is CASSSSGTNGYTF. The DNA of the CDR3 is TGTGCCAGCAGCTCCTCCGGGACGAATGGCTACACCTTC. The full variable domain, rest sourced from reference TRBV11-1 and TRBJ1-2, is EAEVAQSPRYKITEKSQAVAFWCDPISGHATLYWYRQILGQGPELLVQFQDESVVDDSQLPKDRFSAERLKGVDSTLKIQPAELGDSAMYLCASSSSGTNGYTFGSGTRLTVV.

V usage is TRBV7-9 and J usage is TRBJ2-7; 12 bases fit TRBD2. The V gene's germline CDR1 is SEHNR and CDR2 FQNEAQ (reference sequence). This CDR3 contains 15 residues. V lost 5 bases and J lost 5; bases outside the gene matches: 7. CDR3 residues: CASSTRLAGVHEQYF. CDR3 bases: TGTGCCAGCAGCACTAGACTAGCGGGGGTCCACGAGCAGTACTTC.

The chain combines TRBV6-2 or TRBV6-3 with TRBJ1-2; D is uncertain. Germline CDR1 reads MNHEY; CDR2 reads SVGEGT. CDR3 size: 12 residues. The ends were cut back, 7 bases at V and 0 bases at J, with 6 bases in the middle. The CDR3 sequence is CASNGANYGYTF. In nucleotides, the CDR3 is TGTGCCAGCAACGGAGCTAACTATGGCTACACCTTC.

The DNA of the CDR3 is TGCAGTGCTAGAGATCCCCCCCAGCAGTACTTC. Its translation: CSARDPPQQYF. The genes are TRBV20-1 and TRBJ2-7; D is uncertain. Trimming stripped 0 bases from V and 8 bases from J, with 8 bases between. Germline lookup yields CDR1 DFQATT and CDR2 SNEGSKA (reference sequence). The CDR3 contains 11 residues.

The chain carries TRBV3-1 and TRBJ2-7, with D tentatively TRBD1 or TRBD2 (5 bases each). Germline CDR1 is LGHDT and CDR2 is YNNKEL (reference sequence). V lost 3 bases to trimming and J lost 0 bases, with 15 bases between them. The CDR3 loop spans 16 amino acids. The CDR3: CASSQRPVGVSYEQYF. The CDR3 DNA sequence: TGTGCCAGCAGCCAGCGACCAGTGGGGGTCTCCTACGAGCAGTACTTC.

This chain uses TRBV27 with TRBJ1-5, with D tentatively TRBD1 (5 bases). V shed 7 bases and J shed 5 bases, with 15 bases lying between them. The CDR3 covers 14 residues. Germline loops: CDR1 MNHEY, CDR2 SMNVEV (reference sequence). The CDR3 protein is CASKREVGDQPQHF. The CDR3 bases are TGTGCCAGCAAGAGGGAGGTGGGGGATCAGCCCCAGCATTTT.